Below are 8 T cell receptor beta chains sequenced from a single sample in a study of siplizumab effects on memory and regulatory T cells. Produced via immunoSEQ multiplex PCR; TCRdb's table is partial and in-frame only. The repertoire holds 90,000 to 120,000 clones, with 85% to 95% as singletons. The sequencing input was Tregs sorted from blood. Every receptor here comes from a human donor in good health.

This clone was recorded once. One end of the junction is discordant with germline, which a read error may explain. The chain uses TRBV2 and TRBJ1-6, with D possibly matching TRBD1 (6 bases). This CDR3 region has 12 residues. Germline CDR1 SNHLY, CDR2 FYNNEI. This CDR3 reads CASSRTVSTLHF. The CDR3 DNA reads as TGTGCCAGCAGCCGGACAGTTTCAACCCTCCACTTT.

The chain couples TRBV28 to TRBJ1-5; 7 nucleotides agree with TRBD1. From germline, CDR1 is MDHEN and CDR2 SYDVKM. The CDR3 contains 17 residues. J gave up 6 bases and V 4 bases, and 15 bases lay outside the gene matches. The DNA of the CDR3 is TGTGCCAGCAGTTCCCCCGCCACGGGGACAGTATGTCAGCCCCAGCATTTT. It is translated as CASSSPATGTVCQPQHF.

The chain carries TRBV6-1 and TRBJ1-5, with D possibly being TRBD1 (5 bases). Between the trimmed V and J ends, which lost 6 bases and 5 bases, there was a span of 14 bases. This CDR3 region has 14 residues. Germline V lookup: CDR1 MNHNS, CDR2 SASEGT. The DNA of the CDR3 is TGTGCCAGCAGAATATGGCAGGGCTATCAGCCCCAGCATTTT. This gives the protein CASRIWQGYQPQHF.

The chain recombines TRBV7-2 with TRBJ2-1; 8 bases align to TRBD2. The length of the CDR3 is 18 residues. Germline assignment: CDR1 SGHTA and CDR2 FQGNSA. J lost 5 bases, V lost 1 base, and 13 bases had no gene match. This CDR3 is CASSLGARGAGVNNEQFF. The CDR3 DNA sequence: TGTGCCAGCAGCTTAGGGGCCCGGGGAGCGGGGGTAAACAATGAGCAGTTCTTC.

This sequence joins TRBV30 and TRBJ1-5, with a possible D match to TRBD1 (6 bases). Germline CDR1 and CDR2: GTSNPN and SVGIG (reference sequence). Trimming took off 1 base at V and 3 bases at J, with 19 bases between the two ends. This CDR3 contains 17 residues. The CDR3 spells CAWSGPPRGGPNQPQHF. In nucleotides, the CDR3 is TGTGCCTGGAGTGGACCACCCAGGGGAGGGCCCAATCAGCCCCAGCATTTT.

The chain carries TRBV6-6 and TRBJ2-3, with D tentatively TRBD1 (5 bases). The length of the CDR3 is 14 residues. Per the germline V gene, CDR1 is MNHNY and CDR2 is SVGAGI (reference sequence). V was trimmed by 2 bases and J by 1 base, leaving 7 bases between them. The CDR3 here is CASSYGRGTDTQYF. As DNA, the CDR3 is TGTGCCAGCAGTTACGGCAGGGGCACAGATACGCAGTATTTT.

The CDR3 DNA reads TGTGCCAGCACCCAGACAGGACGGAACACTGAAGCTTTCTTT. It encodes CASTQTGRNTEAFF. The chain couples TRBV6-4 to TRBJ1-1; tentative D call: TRBD1 (6 bases). V lost 7 bases and J 1 base, leaving 13 bases between the germline ends. The CDR3 has 14 amino acids. Germline CDR1 MRHNA, CDR2 SNTAGT.

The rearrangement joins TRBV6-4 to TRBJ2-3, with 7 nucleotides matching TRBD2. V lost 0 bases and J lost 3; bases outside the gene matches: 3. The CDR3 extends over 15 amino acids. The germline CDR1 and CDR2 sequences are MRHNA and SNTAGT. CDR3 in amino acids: CASSDSGGPTDTQYF. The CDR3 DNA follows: TGTGCCAGCAGTGACTCGGGAGGGCCTACAGATACGCAGTATTTT.